These T cell receptor beta chains were read from a single sample in a study of T cell responses to AZD1222 COVID-19 vaccine. Here immunoSEQ multiplex PCR was the method, and the copy in TCRdb shows in-frame clones only, minus some. The sample consists of 120,000 or so clones, roughly nine tenths of them appearing once. The sample in question was peripheral blood, obtained 28 days after the second AZD1222 dose. The receptors here all came from an adult who received the AZD1222 COVID-19 vaccine. Both conserved end residues are part of each CDR3. Each record gives: V gene, clone size, D gene, J gene, CDR3 protein, CDR3 DNA. The D gene is left open where the match is weak. Clone sizes are given selectively: once, few, many, or a class where the clone is expanded.

TRBV19	once	-	TRBJ1-2	CASSIPGAIWGGYTF	TGTGCCAGTAGTATTCCAGGGGCGATTTGGGGAGGCTACACCTTC
TRBV12-3/TRBV12-4	-	TRBD1	TRBJ1-2	CASSHDRGVGYTF	TGTGCCAGCAGTCATGACAGGGGTGTTGGCTACACCTTC
TRBV20-1	-	TRBD2	TRBJ2-5	CSASPLAGAYGETQYF	TGCAGTGCTAGTCCATTAGCGGGGGCCTACGGAGAGACCCAGTACTTC
TRBV4-3	-	TRBD1	TRBJ1-4	CASSQSTGGNEKLFF	TGCGCCAGCAGCCAGTCGACAGGGGGCAATGAAAAACTGTTTTTT
TRBV6-2/TRBV6-3	-	TRBD1	TRBJ2-7	CASSETGGAFLYEQYF	TGTGCCAGCAGTGAGACAGGGGGCGCATTTCTTTACGAGCAGTACTTC
TRBV10-2	-	-	TRBJ2-3	CASVGFTGGTDTQYF	TGCGCCAGCGTGGGATTCACCGGGGGAACAGATACGCAGTATTTT
TRBV19	-	-	TRBJ2-7	CASSDIGTSSSYEQYF	TGTGCCAGTAGCGATATCGGGACTTCCAGCTCCTACGAGCAGTACTTC
TRBV20-1	once	-	TRBJ1-1	CSARRAFF	TGCAGTGCTAGACGGGCTTTCTTT
TRBV7-3	-	-	TRBJ1-1	CASSRSAAGEAFF	TGTGCCAGCAGCCGCTCGGCAGCGGGTGAAGCTTTCTTT
TRBV11-3	-	-	TRBJ1-2	CASSVGHGDGYTF	TGTGCCAGCAGCGTTGGACATGGAGACGGCTACACCTTC
TRBV12-5	-	-	TRBJ2-2	CASGLVDAGELFF	TGTGCTAGTGGTTTGGTAGATGCCGGGGAGCTGTTTTTT
TRBV5-1	-	-	TRBJ1-6	CASSSEGGRNSPLHF	TGCGCCAGCAGTTCGGAAGGGGGGCGGAATTCACCCCTCCACTTT
TRBV7-8	-	-	TRBJ1-4	CASSYLGGLGNEKLFF	TGTGCCAGCAGCTACCTTGGGGGGCTTGGTAATGAAAAACTGTTTTTT
TRBV10-2	-	-	TRBJ2-5	CASIFPPDVKETQYF	TGCGCCAGCATTTTTCCCCCAGACGTAAAAGAGACCCAGTACTTC
TRBV4-1	-	-	TRBJ1-6	CASSPGGTPLHF	TGCGCCAGCAGCCCCGGAGGGACACCCCTCCACTTT
TRBV19	few	-	TRBJ1-1	CASISSRGAFF	TGTGCCAGTATCTCTTCTAGAGGGGCTTTCTTT
TRBV7-9	-	-	TRBJ1-2	CASSSGWVGYGYTF	TGTGCCAGCAGCTCGGGATGGGTAGGCTATGGCTACACCTTC
TRBV19	-	TRBD2	TRBJ2-1	CASSMRLAGNNEQFF	TGTGCCAGTAGTATGAGACTAGCGGGGAACAATGAGCAGTTCTTC
TRBV2	-	-	TRBJ1-6	CASSELGQGITPLHF	TGTGCCAGCAGTGAATTGGGTCAGGGAATTACACCCCTCCACTTT
TRBV5-1	-	TRBD1	TRBJ2-7	CASSSGQGYYEQYF	TGCGCCAGCAGCTCTGGACAGGGCTACTACGAGCAGTACTTC
TRBV28	-	-	TRBJ1-1	CASSSHDPRNTEAFF	TGTGCCAGCAGTTCCCACGACCCCCGGAACACTGAAGCTTTCTTT
TRBV19	-	-	TRBJ2-3	CATGAYTQYF	TGTGCCACCGGGGCCTATACGCAGTATTTT
TRBV5-5	-	-	TRBJ1-3	CASSLGKSGYSGNTIYF	TGTGCCAGCAGCTTGGGTAAGAGCGGCTACTCTGGAAACACCATATATTTT
TRBV5-6	-	TRBD2	TRBJ2-1	CASSLYSGAYNEQFF	TGTGCCAGCAGCTTATACAGCGGGGCTTACAATGAGCAGTTCTTC
TRBV19	-	TRBD2	TRBJ2-1	CASSIRTSGGKNNEQFF	TGTGCCAGTAGTATCCGGACTAGCGGGGGGAAAAACAATGAGCAGTTCTTC
TRBV29-1	-	-	TRBJ2-1	CSVEPLSNEQFF	TGCAGCGTTGAACCCCTGTCTAATGAGCAGTTCTTC
TRBV24-1	-	-	TRBJ1-3	CATSDSGAAGNTIYF	TGTGCCACCAGTGATTCGGGGGCTGCAGGAAACACCATATATTTT
TRBV24-1	-	-	TRBJ2-3	CATSVGGAGTDTQYF	TGTGCCACCAGCGTAGGGGGGGCCGGCACAGATACGCAGTATTTT
TRBV5-1	-	TRBD1	TRBJ1-4	CASSLTGGHEKLFF	TGCGCCAGCAGCTTGACAGGGGGCCACGAAAAACTGTTTTTT
TRBV20-1	-	TRBD1	TRBJ1-1	CSASSTGGDTEAFF	TGCAGTGCTAGTAGCACAGGGGGAGATACTGAAGCTTTCTTT
TRBV24-1	-	TRBD1	TRBJ2-2	CATSDTIGQGTGELFF	TGTGCCACCAGTGACACGATCGGACAGGGGACCGGGGAGCTGTTTTTT
TRBV9	-	-	TRBJ2-3	CASSAPEGGLTDTQYF	TGTGCCAGCAGCGCCCCTGAGGGGGGGCTCACAGATACGCAGTATTTT
TRBV15	-	TRBD1	TRBJ2-3	CATSKDGFSGQSTDTQYF	TGTGCCACCAGCAAAGATGGTTTTTCGGGACAGAGCACAGATACGCAGTATTTT
TRBV19	-	-	TRBJ1-2	CASSLGVGYTF	TGTGCCAGTAGCCTCGGTGTTGGCTACACCTTC
TRBV7-8	-	-	TRBJ1-1	CASSLGGMNTEAFF	TGTGCCAGCAGCTTGGGGGGAATGAACACTGAAGCTTTCTTT
TRBV5-4	-	TRBD1	TRBJ1-1	CASSLTGASNTEAFF	TGTGCCAGCAGCTTAACAGGGGCCTCGAACACTGAAGCTTTCTTT
TRBV5-1	-	TRBD1	TRBJ2-6	CASSLPATGGSGANVLTF	TGCGCCAGCAGCCTCCCCGCGACAGGGGGATCTGGGGCCAACGTCCTGACTTTC
TRBV10-3	-	-	TRBJ1-1	CAISVSGLNTEAFF	TGTGCCATCAGTGTATCTGGGCTTAACACTGAAGCTTTCTTT
TRBV6-5	-	-	TRBJ1-4	CASSYNFPTNEKLFF	TGTGCCAGCAGTTACAATTTTCCAACTAATGAAAAACTGTTTTTT
TRBV2	-	TRBD1	TRBJ2-1	CATKGDRGYNEQFF	TGTGCCACCAAAGGAGACAGGGGTTACAATGAGCAGTTCTTC
TRBV6-5	-	-	TRBJ1-1	CASSRGNTEAFF	TGTGCCAGCAGTAGGGGGAACACTGAAGCTTTCTTT
TRBV4-2	-	-	TRBJ2-2	CASSQAKGNTGELFF	TGTGCCAGCAGCCAAGCAAAGGGTAACACCGGGGAGCTGTTTTTT
TRBV4-2	-	TRBD1	TRBJ1-5	CASSPGTPDRAQHF	TGTGCCAGCAGTCCCGGGACACCGGACAGGGCCCAGCATTTT
TRBV5-1	-	-	TRBJ1-4	CASGKDSSTNEKLFF	TGCGCCAGCGGGAAGGACAGTTCAACTAATGAAAAACTGTTTTTT
TRBV7-9	-	-	TRBJ1-2	CASSLGSAKANYGYTF	TGTGCCAGCAGCTTAGGCTCGGCCAAGGCTAACTATGGCTACACCTTC
TRBV6-1	-	-	TRBJ1-1	CASSDRAVNTEAFF	TGTGCCAGCAGTGACAGGGCCGTGAACACTGAAGCTTTCTTT
TRBV19	-	-	TRBJ1-2	CASTLHPGPAVDPGYTF	TGTGCCAGTACCCTCCACCCGGGGCCTGCGGTCGATCCTGGCTACACCTTC
TRBV20-1	-	-	TRBJ2-7	CSAARVAEQYF	TGCAGTGCCGCCCGGGTAGCCGAGCAGTACTTC
TRBV28	-	-	TRBJ1-5	CASSRGGNQPQHF	TGTGCCAGCAGTCGAGGGGGGAATCAGCCCCAGCATTTT
TRBV19	-	-	TRBJ2-2	CASSMGAGTGELFF	TGTGCCAGTAGTATGGGGGCAGGAACCGGGGAGCTGTTTTTT
TRBV5-1	-	TRBD1	TRBJ2-3	CASSRGTGSTDTQYF	TGCGCCAGCAGCAGGGGGACAGGGAGCACAGATACGCAGTATTTT